The present T cell receptor beta chain was sequenced within a study of spatial heterogeneity in lung cancer. For the study at large: An average of more than ten raw reads was observed per unique TCR and UMI combination.

Sample time point: sample taken at primary tumor resection. Untreated early-stage non-small cell lung cancer patients, fewer than 85 in total, were the donors. Unsorted samples of tumor, nontumor lung or frozen PBMC had their whole RNA sequenced. TCRdb itself ran the 5' RACE reads through MiXCR, one entry per CDR3 protein. The sample shows about 21,000 distinct CDR3 sequences, around 5.3% of them seen only once. This clonotype was counted ten times or more. Germline CDR1 and CDR2: SEHNR and FQNEAQ (reference sequence). V lost 4 bases, J lost 5 bases, and 17 bases stayed unmatched. The CDR3 loop spans 18 amino acids.

The material was PBMCs, obtained at surgery. The source of this sequence is a male donor with early-stage non-small cell lung cancer. This chain links TRBV7-9 with TRBJ2-1, with TRBD1 identical over 7 bases. Here the CDR3 DNA reads TGTGCCAGCAGCTCAAGAAAATTAGACAGGGTGGAGGACAATGAGCAGTTCTTC. It codes for CASSSRKLDRVEDNEQFF.